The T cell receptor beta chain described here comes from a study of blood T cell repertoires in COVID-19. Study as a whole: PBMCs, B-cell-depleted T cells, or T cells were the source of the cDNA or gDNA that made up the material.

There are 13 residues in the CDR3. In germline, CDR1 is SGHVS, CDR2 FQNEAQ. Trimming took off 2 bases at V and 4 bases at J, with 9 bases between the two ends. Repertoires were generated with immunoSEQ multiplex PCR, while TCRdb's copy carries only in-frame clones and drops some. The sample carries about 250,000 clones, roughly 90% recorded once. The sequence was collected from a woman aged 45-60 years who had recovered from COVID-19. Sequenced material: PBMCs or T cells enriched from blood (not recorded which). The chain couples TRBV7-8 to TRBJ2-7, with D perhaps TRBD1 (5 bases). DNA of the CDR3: TGTGCCAGCAGCTTAAGCGACAGTTACGAGCAGTACTTC. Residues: CASSLSDSYEQYF.